Sequencing of this TCR beta chain was carried out in a study of blood T cell repertoires in COVID-19. For the study at large: COVID-19 samples, acute and convalescent, were from the United States, Italy and Spain.

This clone was seen a handful of times. Germline-derived CDR1 and CDR2 are SGHVS and FQNEAQ. Trimming removed 4 bases from V and 1 base from J, with 17 bases in between. CDR3 size: 16 residues. Sequenced by immunoSEQ multiplex PCR; TCRdb stores in-frame clones only, minus some. The sample has about 230,000 clones, about nine tenths seen once. This receptor was obtained from a middle-aged woman with acute COVID-19. The genes are TRBV7-8 and TRBJ2-7; possibly TRBD1 for D (6 bases). The sample was PBMCs or T cells enriched from blood (not recorded which). CDR3 sequence: CASSSRAGTLSYEQYF. Written as DNA, the CDR3 is TGTGCCAGCAGCTCGAGAGCCGGGACATTATCCTACGAGCAGTACTTC.